This is a list of T cell receptor beta chains from one sample in a study of blood T cell repertoires in COVID-19. Measured with immunoSEQ multiplex PCR; TCRdb has only the in-frame clones, and not every one. The data contain roughly 150,000 clones, around four fifths of them singletons. The sample consisted of peripheral blood. Source of these receptors: a man in his 70s who had recovered from COVID-19. CDR3s include the opening cysteine and the closing phenylalanine or tryptophan. Fields, in order: J gene, D gene, V gene, clone size, CDR3 DNA, CDR3 protein. The D gene is left open where the match is weak. The listing skips clone size in some rows; elsewhere it reads once, few, many or a size class.

TRBJ1-1 . TRBV7-2 . TGTGCCAGCAGCTTTAGCTCCATCACTGAAGCTTTCTTT CASSFSSITEAFF
TRBJ2-7 TRBD1 TRBV6-1 . TGTGCCAGCAGTAAAGCCGGGACAGGGAGTTCCTACGAGCAGTACTTC CASSKAGTGSSYEQYF
TRBJ2-3 TRBD2 TRBV3-1/TRBV3-2 . TGTGCCAGCAGCCATCGGACTAGCGGGTTTTGGCGCACAGATACGCAGTATTTT CASSHRTSGFWRTDTQYF
TRBJ2-1 TRBD2 TRBV27 . TGTGCCAGCAGGACTAGCGGGAGGGCCGTAGAGAATGAGCAGTTCTTC CASRTSGRAVENEQFF
TRBJ1-4 . TRBV21-1 . TGTGCCAGCAGCAAAGTAAGAGGGTCCAATGAAAAACTGTTTTTT CASSKVRGSNEKLFF
TRBJ2-7 TRBD1 TRBV6-5 . TGTGCCAGCAGAGCAGGGGGCAGTTCCTACGAGCAGTACTTC CASRAGGSSYEQYF
TRBJ1-1 . TRBV7-2 . TGTGCCAGCAGCTTTCAGGGAGGCGACACTGAAGCTTTCTTT CASSFQGGDTEAFF
TRBJ2-7 . TRBV21-1 . TGTGCCAGCAGCAAAGCCCCGAGTAGCGAGCAGTACTTC CASSKAPSSEQYF
TRBJ2-1 . TRBV19 . TGTGCCAGTAGTATCTCTCTGTACAATGAGCAGTTCTTC CASSISLYNEQFF
TRBJ2-1 . TRBV27 . TGTGCCAGCAGTTTATTCGCAGGGCTGTACAATGAGCAGTTCTTC CASSLFAGLYNEQFF
TRBJ2-1 . TRBV7-9 . TGTGCCAGCAGCTTATGGGGGCGGAGGCAGATTATATCCTACAATGAGCAGTTCTTC CASSLWGRRQIISYNEQFF
TRBJ2-3 . TRBV7-2 . TGTGCCAGCAGCCCCGTTCCCCTAGATACGCAGTATTTT CASSPVPLDTQYF
TRBJ1-1 . TRBV5-1 . TGCGCCAGCAGTTGGGGGGGAAACACTGAAGCTTTCTTT CASSWGGNTEAFF
TRBJ2-2 . TRBV20-1 many TGCAGTGCTAGTCCGGGAGCTAACACCGGGGAGCTGTTTTTT CSASPGANTGELFF
TRBJ2-2 . TRBV4-3 . TGCGCCAGCAGCCAAGAACGCACTAGTTACACCGGGGAGCTGTTTTTT CASSQERTSYTGELFF
TRBJ2-5 . TRBV6-5 few TGTGCCAGCAGTTACGGGGGTAATGCGGGATCGGAGACCCAGTACTTC CASSYGGNAGSETQYF
TRBJ2-1 TRBD2 TRBV28 once TGTGCCAGCAGTACTAGCGGGACAGGTGGGAATGAGCAGTTCTTC CASSTSGTGGNEQFF
TRBJ2-2 TRBD1 TRBV2 . TGTGCCAGCAGTTGGACAGGGTCCACCGGGGAGCTGTTTTTT CASSWTGSTGELFF
TRBJ2-1 . TRBV7-6 . TGTGCCAGCAGCTTAGCCGCTACCACAGACCATGAGCAGTTCTTC CASSLAATTDHEQFF
TRBJ2-4 . TRBV6-2/TRBV6-3 . TGTGCCAGCAGTTACCTGTCTCAAAACATTCAGTACTTC CASSYLSQNIQYF
TRBJ2-1 TRBD1 TRBV18 few TGTGCCAGCTCACCAACTGACAGGGGAGCGAATGAGCAGTTCTTC CASSPTDRGANEQFF
TRBJ1-6 TRBD1 TRBV28 few TGTGCCAGCAGCCTCGGACAGGGTGGGTCACCCCTCCACTTT CASSLGQGGSPLHF
TRBJ1-3 . TRBV4-1 many TGCGCCAGCAGCCAAGGCGCAGGATCTGGAAACACCATATATTTT CASSQGAGSGNTIYF
TRBJ2-5 TRBD1 TRBV5-1 . TGCGCCAGCAGCCACGGACAGGGGACGGAGACCCAGTACTTC CASSHGQGTETQYF
TRBJ2-1 TRBD1 TRBV10-1 . TGCGCCAGCAGTGAGTCGGACAGGGGGTATGAGCAGTTCTTC CASSESDRGYEQFF
TRBJ2-3 TRBD2 TRBV9 once TGTGCCAGCAGCTATAGCGGGGCTAGCACAGATACGCAGTATTTT CASSYSGASTDTQYF
TRBJ2-5 TRBD1 TRBV5-1 . TGCGCCAGCAGCTTGAATGGACAGGGGATATCAGAGACCCAGTACTTC CASSLNGQGISETQYF
TRBJ2-3 . TRBV5-1 . TGCGCCAGCAGTCTCCCCGACAGTACAGATACGCAGTATTTT CASSLPDSTDTQYF
TRBJ2-2 TRBD2 TRBV9 . TGTGCCAGCAGCGGGGGACTAGCGGGGTTAAACACCGGGGAGCTGTTTTTT CASSGGLAGLNTGELFF
TRBJ1-1 . TRBV6-5 few TGTGCCAGCAGATCAGGGGAAAACACTGAAGCTTTCTTT CASRSGENTEAFF
TRBJ1-5 . TRBV18 . TGTGCCAGCTCACCACTAGGACAGAGGCAGCCCCAGCATTTT CASSPLGQRQPQHF